Each of the 28 T cell receptor beta chains below was sequenced from the same sample in a study of T-cell memory formation after mild COVID-19. One entry per CDR3 protein, called by TCRdb with MiXCR from the 5' RACE reads. This table holds tens of thousands of distinct CDR3 sequences, roughly 8% found once. The sample was PBMCs or a T cell subset sorted from them (not recorded which). Receptors were obtained from a young man who had mild COVID-19 (a few samples of this study predate the infection). Cell type and time point are not known.

This clonotype was found a few times. The chain links TRBV9 to TRBJ2-1; 8 bases agree with TRBD1. Unmatched junction bases numbered 4, after V lost 6 bases and J lost 2 bases. The germline CDR1 and CDR2 sequences are SGDLS and YYNGEE. The CDR3 is 14 residues long. Here the CDR3 reads CASTPQGAYNEQFF. CDR3 nucleotide sequence: TGTGCCAGCACCCCACAGGGGGCCTACAATGAGCAGTTCTTC.

This clonotype appeared a few times. The rearrangement uses TRBV7-2 and TRBJ2-7; no reliable D call. CDR1 SGHTA and CDR2 FQGNSA come from the germline V gene. Deletions cut 1 base from V and 5 bases from J, with 15 bases between. The CDR3 sequence is 15 residues long. The CDR3: CASSLGPSESHEQYV. The CDR3, as DNA: TGTGCCAGCAGCTTAGGGCCATCGGAATCCCACGAGCAGTACGTC.

The V and J genes are TRBV9 and TRBJ1-2; 9 bases match TRBD1. This CDR3 is 15 amino acids long. The germline V gene has CDR1 SGDLS and CDR2 YYNGEE. Trimming removed 3 bases from V and 5 bases from J; junction bases left unmatched: 8. CDR3 sequence reads: CASSAGTGNLYGYTF. DNA of the CDR3: TGTGCCAGCAGCGCCGGGACAGGGAATCTTTATGGCTACACCTTC.

The chain links TRBV5-1 to TRBJ1-5, with D possibly TRBD1 on 5 matching bases. Between the trimmed V and J ends, which lost 4 bases and 7 bases, there was a span of 9 bases. This CDR3 is 12 amino acids long. Germline loops: CDR1 SGHRS, CDR2 YFSETQ. CDR3: CASSGARQPQHF. DNA for the CDR3: TGCGCCAGCAGCGGGGCCCGACAGCCCCAGCATTTT.

This clonotype has just a few counts. The chain joins TRBV12-3 or TRBV12-4 to TRBJ2-1; 11 bases line up with TRBD2. The CDR3 is made up of 14 amino acids. J lost 8 bases, V lost 5 bases, and 5 bases had no gene match. CDR3 loop: CASSPTSGGDEQFF. In nucleotides, the CDR3 is TGTGCCAGCAGTCCCACTAGCGGGGGCGATGAGCAGTTCTTC.

This clonotype was counted between two and nine times. This rearrangement joins TRBV5-1 to TRBJ2-7; maybe TRBD2 (5 bases). V dropped 4 bases and J dropped 3 bases, with 8 bases sitting between them. The CDR3 is made up of 12 amino acids. Looked up from germline, CDR1 is SGHRS and CDR2 is YFSETQ. Here the CDR3 DNA reads TGCGCCAGCAGCGACGAGGGCTACGAGCAGTACTTC. It is translated as CASSDEGYEQYF.

The J gene is TRBJ2-4, the V gene TRBV14; D is perhaps TRBD1 or TRBD2 (5 bases each). V dropped 4 bases and J dropped 0 bases, with 13 bases sitting between them. Germline-derived CDR1 and CDR2 are SGHDN and FVKESK. The CDR3 is 16 residues long. The CDR3 reads CASSLLGDPAKNIQYF. The DNA of the CDR3 is TGTGCCAGCAGCCTTCTTGGGGACCCAGCCAAAAACATTCAGTACTTC.

This sequence joins TRBV6-5 and TRBJ1-6; TRBD1 might be the D (5 bases). The CDR3 extends over 15 amino acids. The V end was cut by 7 bases, the J end by 7 bases, with 17 bases between. Germline V gene data show CDR1 as MNHEY and CDR2 as SVGAGI. The CDR3 DNA sequence: TGTGCCAGCACCCTTGGGGGGTTAGGAAATTCACCCCTCCACTTT. Its translation: CASTLGGLGNSPLHF.

V usage is TRBV6-5 and J usage is TRBJ1-1, with 7 bases aligning to TRBD1. This CDR3 region has 15 residues. V lost 4 bases, J lost 1 base, and 6 bases stayed unmatched. Looked up from germline, CDR1 is MNHEY and CDR2 is SVGAGI. CDR3 protein: CASSSMTGKNTEAFF. CDR3 DNA sequence: TGTGCCAGCAGTTCCATGACAGGGAAGAACACTGAAGCTTTCTTT.

This clonotype was observed many times. J is TRBJ2-5 and V is TRBV9; D is uncertain. Germline assignment: CDR1 SGDLS and CDR2 YYNGEE. V was trimmed by 0 bases and J by 2 bases, leaving 2 bases between them. The CDR3 loop spans 12 amino acids. The CDR3 sequence is CASSVGQETQYF. The CDR3 DNA reads TGTGCCAGCAGCGTAGGGCAAGAGACCCAGTACTTC.

This clonotype occurred many times. This chain connects TRBV20-1 to TRBJ2-1, with D possibly called TRBD1 or TRBD2 (5 bases each). Germline V lookup: CDR1 DFQATT, CDR2 SNEGSKA (reference sequence). The CDR3 extends over 14 amino acids. Between the trimmed V and J ends, which lost 3 bases and 3 bases, there was a span of 12 bases. The CDR3 DNA reads as TGCAGTGCTAGGATGGGGGTTGGCTACAATGAGCAGTTCTTC. Its protein is CSARMGVGYNEQFF.

J is TRBJ1-1 and V is TRBV12-3 or TRBV12-4, with TRBD1 matching over 7 bases. V was clipped by 4 bases and J by 5 bases; unmatched bases: 10. This CDR3 comprises 15 residues. The DNA of the CDR3 is TGTGCCAGCAGTTACAGGGGAAGGGGTGGGACTGAAGCTTTCTTT. Translation: CASSYRGRGGTEAFF.

The DNA for the CDR3 is TGTGCCAGCAGCCCCACGTCCAGCGGTAGATTGGATACGCAGTATTTT. Translation: CASSPTSSGRLDTQYF. The rearrangement uses TRBV6-5 and TRBJ2-3, with D maybe TRBD2 (5 bases). Trimming cost V 6 bases and J 6 bases, with 22 bases left between them. CDR3 size: 16 residues. The germline V gene encodes CDR1 MNHEY and CDR2 SVGAGI.

This clonotype was recorded a few times. The rearrangement links TRBV27 to TRBJ2-5; 11 bases line up with TRBD2. Unmatched junction bases numbered 11, after V lost 6 bases and J lost 5 bases. Per the germline V gene, CDR1 is MNHEY and CDR2 is SMNVEV (reference sequence). The CDR3 contains 16 residues. The CDR3 sequence: CASSPSLAGGVETQYF. CDR3 DNA sequence: TGTGCCAGCAGCCCCAGCCTAGCGGGGGGTGTGGAGACCCAGTACTTC.

The chain couples TRBV9 to TRBJ2-3; tentatively, D is TRBD1 (5 bases). V lost 0 bases and J 4 bases, leaving 15 bases between the germline ends. Germline V gene data show CDR1 as SGDLS and CDR2 as YYNGEE. There are 16 residues in the CDR3. This chain's CDR3 is CASSVGGHPVADTQYF. The CDR3 coding sequence is TGTGCCAGCAGCGTAGGCGGACACCCGGTGGCAGATACGCAGTATTTT.

This clonotype appeared many times. The gene calls are TRBV9 and TRBJ2-1; 7 positions agree with TRBD2. The trim removed 0 bases at V and 2 bases at J, leaving 2 bases unmatched. Germline loops: CDR1 SGDLS, CDR2 YYNGEE. The CDR3 has 15 residues. The CDR3 DNA reads TGTGCCAGCAGCGTAGAAGGACTAGCCTACAATGAGCAGTTCTTC. It yields the protein CASSVEGLAYNEQFF.

This clonotype came up a few times. The chain is built from TRBV6-6 and TRBJ1-2; the match to TRBD1 covers 9 bases. The CDR3 has 14 amino acids. The germline gives CDR1 MNHNY, CDR2 SVGAGI (reference sequence). Germline trimming cut 6 bases from V and 4 bases from J; bases unmatched to any gene: 6. CDR3 loop: CASSPRDRVYGYTF. Here the CDR3 DNA reads TGTGCCAGCAGCCCCCGGGACAGGGTCTATGGCTACACCTTC.

The chain is built from TRBV11-2 and TRBJ2-7; D might be TRBD2 (5 bases). The germline V and J ends were trimmed by 4 bases and 7 bases, with 14 bases remaining between them. The CDR3 length is 13 residues. Germline lookup yields CDR1 SGHAT and CDR2 FQNNGV. The CDR3: CASSWVDSGEQYF. Written as DNA, the CDR3 is TGTGCCAGCAGCTGGGTGGATTCGGGAGAGCAGTACTTC.

This clonotype was observed a handful of times. This sequence joins TRBV7-3 and TRBJ2-2, with D possibly called TRBD1 or TRBD2 (5 bases each). The CDR3 extends over 13 amino acids. V was trimmed by 5 bases and J by 7 bases, leaving 11 bases between them. Germline CDR1 is SGHTA and CDR2 is FQGTGA. The CDR3 DNA follows: TGTGCCAGCAGCCCCGGGGCAGGCGGGGAGCTGTTTTTT. Residues: CASSPGAGGELFF.

This clonotype was detected ten times or more. The CDR3 is CASSLGLFSPDTQYF. The CDR3 DNA reads as TGTGCCAGCAGCTTGGGTCTCTTTAGCCCAGATACGCAGTATTTT. This chain links TRBV7-2 with TRBJ2-3; D is unclear. The CDR3 length is 15 residues. V was pared by 3 bases and J by 4 bases, with 14 bases between. Germline CDR1 SGHTA, CDR2 FQGNSA.

This rearrangement joins TRBV6-5 to TRBJ1-1, with TRBD1 as a possible D gene (5 bases). The ends were cut back, 6 bases at V and 7 bases at J, with 18 bases in the middle. The CDR3 is 14 residues long. Germline V gives CDR1 MNHEY, CDR2 SVGAGI. The CDR3 DNA reads TGTGCCAGCAGACCGGGACCCCAGCGGAGTGAAGCTTTCTTT. Encoded protein: CASRPGPQRSEAFF.

V is TRBV9 and J is TRBJ2-5, with D perhaps matching TRBD1 (6 bases). Germline V CDR1 and CDR2: SGDLS, YYNGEE. Trimming shortened V by 0 bases and J by 5 bases, and 17 bases separated the two germline ends. This CDR3 has 16 residues. This chain's CDR3 is CASSVEGDAEEETQYF. In DNA, the CDR3 is TGTGCCAGCAGCGTAGAGGGGGACGCGGAGGAGGAGACCCAGTACTTC.

This rearrangement joins TRBV7-2 to TRBJ2-5; D not certain. Germline CDR1 SGHTA, CDR2 FQGNSA. V was clipped by 1 base and J by 2 bases, with 5 bases between them. The length of the CDR3 is 13 residues. CDR3 sequence (DNA): TGTGCCAGCAGCTTAGAGAGGCAAGAGACCCAGTACTTC. Translation: CASSLERQETQYF. The full variable domain, its missing parts supplied by reference TRBV7-2 and TRBJ2-5, is GAGVSQSPSNKVTEKGKDVELRCDPISGHTALYWYRQSLGQGLEFLIYFQGNSAPDKSGLPSDRFSAERTGGSVSTLTIQRTQQEDSAVYLCASSLERQETQYFGPGTRLLVL.

In this sample, this clonotype is medium-sized. The rearrangement uses TRBV7-9 and TRBJ2-1; possibly TRBD1 or TRBD2 for D (5 bases each). The length of the CDR3 is 14 residues. CDR1 and CDR2 (germline): SEHNR, FQNEAQ (reference sequence). Trimming took 5 bases from V and 8 from J, leaving 16 bases between them. The CDR3 DNA reads TGTGCCAGCAGCCTCTCGGCCCGGGGCGATGAGCAGTTCTTC. Its protein is CASSLSARGDEQFF.

The chain has TRBV7-9 and TRBJ2-5; D gene uncertain. Germline V gene lookup returns CDR1 SEHNR and CDR2 FQNEAQ (reference sequence). V dropped 8 bases and J dropped 2 bases, with 12 bases sitting between them. The CDR3 contains 13 residues. CDR3 nucleotides: TGTGCCAGCCACACGGACGGACAAGAGACCCAGTACTTC. This codes for CASHTDGQETQYF.

This clonotype showed up just a few times. The chain carries TRBV7-9 and TRBJ2-1; D not certain. Trimming took 7 bases from V and 9 from J, leaving 13 bases between them. The CDR3 is 12 amino acids. Germline V CDR1 and CDR2: SEHNR, FQNEAQ (reference sequence). The CDR3 DNA follows: TGTGCCAGCACGCCCTTTCCCGGTGAGCAGTTCTTC. It codes for CASTPFPGEQFF.

This CDR3 is CASSLNSPLHF. DNA of the CDR3: TGTGCCAGCAGCTTGAATTCACCCCTCCACTTT. The chain couples TRBV5-6 to TRBJ1-6; D ambiguous. This CDR3 is 11 amino acids long. Germline V gene sequence: CDR1 SGHDT, CDR2 YYEEEE. V was clipped by 1 base and J by 7 bases, with 0 bases between them.

This clonotype was seen only a few times. The chain couples TRBV12-3 or TRBV12-4 to TRBJ1-3; no clear D gene. The CDR3 sequence is 15 residues long. V lost 4 bases, J lost 0 bases, and 10 bases lay in between. The CDR3 region is CASSYRRYSGNTIYF. The CDR3 region has the DNA TGTGCCAGCAGTTACAGAAGATACTCTGGAAACACCATATATTTT.